These 22 T cell receptor beta chains were sequenced from one sample in a study of radiotherapy plus CTLA-4 blockade in lung cancer. Produced via immunoSEQ multiplex PCR; TCRdb's table is partial and in-frame only. The sample carries 70,000 to 90,000 clones, around 84% recorded once. Specimen: peripheral blood, collected from a patient treated with radiotherapy plus ipilimumab. The receptors originated from a human donor with non-small cell lung cancer who had stable disease on radiotherapy plus ipilimumab.

The J gene is TRBJ2-7, the V gene TRBV27; a weak D match, TRBD2 (6 bases). The germline V gene encodes CDR1 MNHEY and CDR2 SMNVEV (reference sequence). V shed 1 base and J shed 1 base, with 11 bases lying between them. The CDR3 loop spans 15 amino acids. The CDR3 DNA reads as TGTGCCAGCAGTTTATATCGCGGGGAATCCTACGAGCAGTACTTC. Protein product: CASSLYRGESYEQYF.

As concerns this clone: A junction boundary mismatches the germline segment, possibly from a read error. The rearrangement joins TRBV6-5 to TRBJ1-4; D call uncertain. Per germline, CDR1 MNHEY and CDR2 SVGAGI. This CDR3 has 8 amino acids. The CDR3 loop is CATNPRGF. CDR3 nucleotides: TGTGCCACCAATCCCCGAGGTTTT.

This chain uses TRBV9 with TRBJ2-5; 7 bases line up with TRBD2. Per the germline V gene, CDR1 is SGDLS and CDR2 is YYNGEE. The CDR3 spans 15 residues. The V and J ends lost 0 bases and 3 bases, in that order; junction bases with no gene match: 5. CDR3 sequence: CASSVAWGGKETQYF. As DNA, the CDR3 is TGTGCCAGCAGCGTAGCTTGGGGAGGGAAAGAGACCCAGTACTTC.

The chain recombines TRBV11-1 with TRBJ2-2; D possibly corresponds to TRBD1 (6 bases). V dropped 8 bases and J dropped 0 bases, with 10 bases sitting between them. The CDR3 contains 14 residues. Germline V gene sequence: CDR1 SGHAT, CDR2 FQDESV (reference sequence). For the CDR3, the DNA is TGTGCCAGCCGAGGGGGAACGAACACCGGGGAGCTGTTTTTT. The encoded protein is CASRGGTNTGELFF.

The chain's CDR3 is CASSLWIQETQYF. CDR3 DNA sequence: TGTGCCAGCAGTCTTTGGATCCAAGAGACCCAGTACTTC. The chain is built from TRBV6-1 and TRBJ2-5; no firm D call. This CDR3 is 13 amino acids long. V gave up 5 bases and J gave up 1 base, with 8 bases separating them. CDR1 and CDR2 (germline): MNHNS, SASEGT.

The V gene is TRBV5-4, the J gene TRBJ2-7; 11 positions match TRBD2. Germline values: CDR1 SGHNT, CDR2 YYREEE (reference sequence). The CDR3 extends over 16 amino acids. Losses at the gene ends were 4 bases for V and 5 bases for J; bases not matched to a gene: 11. The DNA of the CDR3 is TGTGCCAGCAGCCTAACTAGCGGGAGACCCCTAAACGAGCAGTACTTC. As protein: CASSLTSGRPLNEQYF.

This clone was seen only once. The gene calls are TRBV9 and TRBJ2-5, with 8 bases fitting TRBD1. J lost 2 bases, V lost 0 bases, and 6 bases had no gene match. The CDR3 has 16 amino acids. CDR1 is SGDLS and CDR2 is YYNGEE in the germline V gene. CDR3 in DNA: TGTGCCAGCAGCGTAGGGAGGACAGGGAGTCAAGAGACCCAGTACTTC. Translated, it gives CASSVGRTGSQETQYF.

This clone appeared a single time. This chain joins TRBV11-2 and TRBJ2-3, with TRBD2 as a possible D gene (6 bases). This CDR3 has 15 residues. V was clipped by 5 bases and J by 4 bases, with 16 bases between them. Looked up from germline, CDR1 is SGHAT and CDR2 is FQNNGV. As DNA, the CDR3 is TGTGCCAGCAGCAAATCGGGAGCCAGCGCAGATACGCAGTATTTT. The encoded protein is CASSKSGASADTQYF.

The chain carries TRBV4-1 and TRBJ1-2; D remains unclear. CDR3 length equals 13 residues. Germline CDR1 is MGHRA and CDR2 is YSYEKL. V was shortened by 1 base and J by 8 bases, with 11 bases between the two germline ends. The CDR3 is CASSQAGFVGYTF. The DNA of the CDR3 is TGCGCCAGCAGCCAAGCTGGCTTTGTAGGCTACACCTTC.

The chain joins TRBV7-9 to TRBJ1-1; perhaps TRBD1 as D (6 bases). Trimming removed 3 bases at V and 6 bases at J, with 17 bases between. There are 15 residues in the CDR3. Per the germline V gene, CDR1 is SEHNR and CDR2 is FQNEAQ (reference sequence). The CDR3 loop is CASSLGLSGESEAFF. CDR3 bases: TGTGCCAGCAGCTTGGGACTTTCAGGGGAGTCTGAAGCTTTCTTT.

This sequence joins TRBV19 and TRBJ2-5; 8 positions agree with TRBD1. Near its end, the DNA agrees better with TRBJ2-7, so the J call may be wrong. The CDR3 runs 14 residues. Per the germline V gene, CDR1 is LNHDA and CDR2 is SQIVND (reference sequence). This chain's CDR3 is CASSDRGGSYEQYF. The CDR3 DNA follows: TGTGCCAGTAGCGACAGGGGAGGATCCTACGAGCAGTACTTC.

The chain links TRBV19 to TRBJ2-7; D is perhaps TRBD2 (5 bases). The V and J ends lost 1 base and 3 bases respectively, with 13 bases between them. The germline gives CDR1 LNHDA, CDR2 SQIVND (reference sequence). This CDR3 is built from 15 residues. The CDR3 spells CASSIGPASGYEQYF. In nucleotides, the CDR3 is TGTGCCAGTAGTATAGGACCAGCCAGCGGCTACGAGCAGTACTTC.

V is TRBV28 and J is TRBJ2-5; D may be TRBD2 (5 bases). The CDR3 length is 15 residues. Between the trimmed V and J ends, which lost 2 bases and 3 bases, there was a span of 13 bases. Germline-derived CDR1 and CDR2 are MDHEN and SYDVKM. The CDR3: CASSLHGAAEETQYF. DNA of the CDR3: TGTGCCAGCAGTTTACATGGAGCGGCGGAAGAGACCCAGTACTTC.

The V call is TRBV28, the J call TRBJ1-5; D is unresolved. Looked up from germline, CDR1 is MDHEN and CDR2 is SYDVKM. This CDR3 spans 15 amino acids. The V end lost 6 bases, the J end lost 3 bases, and 15 bases lay between the germline ends. The CDR3: CASRASGSPNQPQHF. The CDR3 DNA is TGTGCCAGCAGAGCGTCGGGGTCCCCCAATCAGCCCCAGCATTTT.

This chain uses TRBV19 with TRBJ2-5; D may be TRBD1 (6 bases). The CDR3 is made up of 14 amino acids. Germline CDR1 LNHDA, CDR2 SQIVND (reference sequence). V lost 5 bases, J lost 1 base, and 11 bases lay in between. The CDR3 region is CASSPRQAQETQYF. The CDR3 region has the DNA TGTGCCAGTAGTCCGAGACAGGCCCAAGAGACCCAGTACTTC.

The chain is built from TRBV6-5 and TRBJ2-2; 8 bases fit TRBD2. The CDR3 is made up of 14 amino acids. After removal of 5 bases from V and 5 bases from J, the junction contained 4 bases not matched to a gene. Germline V gene lookup returns CDR1 MNHEY and CDR2 SVGAGI. The CDR3 region has the DNA TGTGCCAGCAGTCGGACTAGCCGAACCGGGGAGCTGTTTTTT. Translated: CASSRTSRTGELFF.

This chain links TRBV5-6 with TRBJ2-1; maybe TRBD2 (5 bases). V dropped 4 bases and J dropped 0 bases, with 8 bases sitting between them. The germline gives CDR1 SGHDT, CDR2 YYEEEE. There are 14 residues in the CDR3. The CDR3 sequence: CASSPEDSYNEQFF. The CDR3 DNA is TGTGCCAGCAGCCCGGAGGACTCCTACAATGAGCAGTTCTTC.

The chain has TRBV4-2 and TRBJ2-3; 7 bases map to TRBD2. With 4 bases clipped from V and 1 base from J, the junction kept 11 bases outside the gene matches. CDR1 and CDR2 (germline): LGHNA, YNFKEQ. There are 17 residues in the CDR3. The CDR3 here is CASSPHLRREGTDTQYF. CDR3 in DNA: TGTGCCAGCAGCCCCCATTTGAGACGGGAGGGCACAGATACGCAGTATTTT.

This sequence joins TRBV2 and TRBJ2-1, with 7 bases that match TRBD2. The CDR3 has 13 residues. The V segment lost 7 bases and the J segment 6 bases; nucleotides outside the gene matches: 6. Germline V CDR1 and CDR2: SNHLY, FYNNEI. In DNA, the CDR3 is TGTGCCAGCAAGTGGGAGGGCCCCAATGAGCAGTTCTTC. Protein sequence: CASKWEGPNEQFF. Full variable domain (missing parts from reference TRBV2 and TRBJ2-1): EPEVTQTPSHQVTQMGQEVILRCVPISNHLYFYWYRQILGQKVEFLVSFYNNEISEKSEIFDDQFSVERPDGSNFTLKIRSTKLEDSAMYFCASKWEGPNEQFFGPGTRLTVL.

The chain recombines TRBV27 with TRBJ1-6; possibly TRBD1 for D (5 bases). This CDR3 is 19 amino acids long. Germline CDR1 is MNHEY and CDR2 is SMNVEV (reference sequence). Trimming left V 3 bases short and J 6 bases short, with 24 bases between. The CDR3 DNA follows: TGTGCCAGCAGTTTGGGGGTCCCGGGCCACGCTTCTGGTAATTCACCCCTCCACTTT. Translation: CASSLGVPGHASGNSPLHF.

J is TRBJ1-2 and V is TRBV5-6; a weak D match, TRBD1 (6 bases). V gave up 2 bases and J gave up 5 bases, with 16 bases separating them. The V gene's germline CDR1 is SGHDT and CDR2 YYEEEE. The length of the CDR3 is 15 residues. The CDR3 coding sequence is TGTGCCAGCAGCTTATTCTCCGGGACACCTTATGGCTACACCTTC. Translation: CASSLFSGTPYGYTF.

The rearrangement joins TRBV7-2 to TRBJ2-1; no reliable D call. Germline V gene data show CDR1 as SGHTA and CDR2 as FQGNSA. The ends were cut back, 6 bases at V and 2 bases at J, with 14 bases in the middle. There are 15 residues in the CDR3. The CDR3 loop is CASSSRKTAYNEQFF. CDR3 coding DNA: TGTGCCAGCAGTTCCCGGAAGACTGCCTACAATGAGCAGTTCTTC.